Detailed here is one T cell receptor beta chain. The data were obtained in a study of T cell clones after liver transplantation. TCRdb's table, derived via immunoSEQ multiplex PCR, lists solely in-frame clones and lacks some. The table includes more than 100,000 clones, about 86% detected once. Germline values: CDR1 SGHTA, CDR2 FQGTGA. J gave up 0 bases and V 5 bases, and 13 bases lay outside the gene matches. The CDR3 spans 20 residues. The sample here was CD4+ T cells from blood, taken around 4 years after liver transplant. The chain is built from TRBV7-3 and TRBJ2-1; 13 nucleotides line up with TRBD2. This TCR was sampled from a human patient who received a liver transplant. T cells may partly derive from the graft donor. The CDR3 region is CASSRRVGTSGVSSYNEQFF. CDR3 coding DNA: TGTGCCAGCAGCCGTAGGGTCGGGACTAGCGGGGTGAGCTCCTACAATGAGCAGTTCTTC.